The clone carrying this T cell receptor (beta chain) was found once. Some clones are missing from TCRdb's copy, which holds only in-frame ones; the method was immunoSEQ multiplex PCR. The sample includes 120,000 or so clones, 88% seen only once; the top ten take 7.6%. This record belongs to a study of blood T cell repertoires in COVID-19. Looking at the study overall: Acute-phase and convalescent COVID-19 samples originated in the United States, Italy and Spain. Nucleic acid was either cDNA or gDNA, and it came from T cells, B-cell-depleted T cells, or PBMCs.

Germline V CDR1 and CDR2: SEHNR, FQNEAQ (reference sequence). The CDR3 is 12 amino acids. V lost 1 base and J lost 11, with 10 bases in between. The sample comprised peripheral blood. The sequence was collected from a man aged 50 to 59 with acute or convalescent COVID-19. V and J are TRBV7-9 and TRBJ2-3, with unresolved D. The chain's CDR3 is CASSLGPTGQYF. The DNA of the CDR3 is TGTGCCAGCAGCTTAGGCCCTACCGGGCAGTATTTT.